Listed here are 31 T cell receptor beta chains from one sample, sequenced in a study of T cell responses to AZD1222 COVID-19 vaccine. Repertoires were generated with immunoSEQ multiplex PCR, while TCRdb's copy carries only in-frame clones and drops some. This sample carries approximately 60,000 clones, about 86% of them seen once, and the ten largest clones take 16%. Sequenced material: peripheral blood, taken on day 0 of AZD1222 vaccination. Receptors originate from an adult in good health.

This sequence joins TRBV4-2 and TRBJ1-4; no clear D. The ends were cut back, 5 bases at V and 8 bases at J, with 18 bases in the middle. CDR3 length: 15 amino acids. Germline CDR1 and CDR2: LGHNA and YNFKEQ. Written as DNA, the CDR3 is TGTGCCAGCAGCAAGGCGGGGATGGGAGAGGAAAAACTGTTTTTT. As protein: CASSKAGMGEEKLFF.

This clone has a single count. The chain recombines TRBV12-3 or TRBV12-4 with TRBJ1-1; D remains ambiguous. V lost 5 bases, J lost 4 bases, and 11 bases lay in between. CDR3 length: 13 amino acids. In DNA, the CDR3 is TGTGCCAGCAGTAGTGGCCCCAGCACTGAAGCTTTCTTT. Its translation: CASSSGPSTEAFF.

This chain links TRBV2 with TRBJ2-1, with 11 nucleotides matching TRBD1. Germline lookup yields CDR1 SNHLY and CDR2 FYNNEI. Losses at the gene ends were 6 bases for V and 6 bases for J; bases not matched to a gene: 10. This CDR3 has 16 residues. DNA of the CDR3: TGTGCCAGCAGAGGGGTCCCCGGGACAGGGGGCAATGAGCAGTTCTTC. Protein product: CASRGVPGTGGNEQFF.

This clone was counted between two and nine times. The genes are TRBV4-2 and TRBJ2-1, with unresolved D. The CDR3 runs 12 residues. The V end lost 4 bases, the J end lost 5 bases, and 6 bases lay between the germline ends. The germline V gene encodes CDR1 LGHNA and CDR2 YNFKEQ. The CDR3 loop reads CASSPGNNEQFF. In DNA, the CDR3 is TGTGCCAGCAGCCCCGGAAACAATGAGCAGTTCTTC.

The CDR3, as DNA: TGTGCCAGCAGCCCGAGAAGAACCGGGGAGCTGTTTTTT. Its translation: CASSPRRTGELFF. The chain joins TRBV11-3 to TRBJ2-2; D remains unclear. The CDR3 spans 13 residues. The V end lost 5 bases, the J end lost 5 bases, and 9 bases lay between the germline ends. Germline CDR1 and CDR2: SGHNT and YENEEA.

The V and J genes are TRBV2 and TRBJ1-3; tentatively, D is TRBD1 (6 bases). Germline lookup yields CDR1 SNHLY and CDR2 FYNNEI. The CDR3 consists of 14 residues. Trimming took 5 bases from V and 3 from J, leaving 11 bases between them. The CDR3 protein is CASSQGTSGNTIYF. DNA of the CDR3: TGTGCCAGCAGTCAGGGGACTAGTGGAAACACCATATATTTT.

This chain joins TRBV2 and TRBJ2-1; TRBD2 is a possible D gene (5 bases). Trimming removed 7 bases from V and 0 bases from J, with 7 bases in between. Germline V CDR1 and CDR2: SNHLY, FYNNEI. The CDR3 length is 13 residues. CDR3 loop: CASKRGSYNEQFF. CDR3 nucleotides: TGTGCCAGCAAACGGGGCTCCTACAATGAGCAGTTCTTC.

This chain uses TRBV7-9 with TRBJ2-7; tentatively, D is TRBD1 (5 bases). Germline V gives CDR1 SEHNR, CDR2 FQNEAQ (reference sequence). The V gene lost 0 bases and the J gene lost 7 bases, with 7 bases spanning the gap. The CDR3 has 12 amino acids. CDR3 region: CASSLAGQEQYF. CDR3 in DNA: TGTGCCAGCAGCTTAGCGGGGCAAGAGCAGTACTTC.

V gene TRBV28 combines with J gene TRBJ2-7, with TRBD2 matching over 12 bases. This CDR3 region has 14 residues. V shed 8 bases and J 3 bases; nucleotides not matched to a gene: 5. Germline CDR1 reads MDHEN; CDR2 reads SYDVKM. The CDR3 bases are TGTGCCAGCGGTCCGGGACTAGCGGGCTACGAGCAGTACTTC. Protein sequence: CASGPGLAGYEQYF.

J is TRBJ2-7 and V is TRBV27, with a tentative D call TRBD2 (6 bases). The V end lost 4 bases, the J end lost 3 bases, and 13 bases lay between the germline ends. The CDR3 is 14 residues long. CDR1 and CDR2 (germline): MNHEY, SMNVEV (reference sequence). CDR3 amino acids: CASSSGLPHYEQYF. CDR3 nucleotide sequence: TGTGCCAGCAGTTCGGGACTCCCGCACTACGAGCAGTACTTC.

The chain carries TRBV30 and TRBJ1-3, with a weak D call TRBD1 (6 bases). This CDR3 is built from 16 residues. Germline CDR1 GTSNPN, CDR2 SVGIG (reference sequence). V lost 1 base, J lost 4 bases, and 17 bases lay in between. In nucleotides, the CDR3 is TGTGCCTGGAGTGCGGCGACAGGAGCTCGAGGAAACACCATATATTTT. This sequence encodes CAWSAATGARGNTIYF.

This clone was recorded only once. The chain employs TRBV30 and TRBJ2-1, with D perhaps given as TRBD1 or TRBD2 (5 bases each). There are 13 residues in the CDR3. Deletions cut 2 bases from V and 6 bases from J, with 11 bases between. Per the germline V gene, CDR1 is GTSNPN and CDR2 is SVGIG (reference sequence). The CDR3: CAWSPGASNEQFF. In DNA, the CDR3 is TGTGCCTGGAGTCCCGGGGCTTCCAATGAGCAGTTCTTC.

The chain links TRBV7-2 to TRBJ1-2; perhaps TRBD1 as D (5 bases). The CDR3 runs 15 residues. CDR1 is SGHTA and CDR2 is FQGNSA in the germline V gene. V lost 0 bases and J lost 5, with 13 bases in between. The CDR3 nucleotides are TGTGCCAGCAGCTTAGCGGCAGGGCCTTTGTATGGCTACACCTTC. It is translated as CASSLAAGPLYGYTF.

CDR3 protein: CASTPRDNEQFF. The DNA for the CDR3 is TGTGCCAGCACCCCCAGGGACAATGAGCAGTTCTTC. The chain links TRBV28 to TRBJ2-1, with D tentatively TRBD1 (5 bases). Looked up from germline, CDR1 is MDHEN and CDR2 is SYDVKM. Trimming shortened V by 7 bases and J by 5 bases, and 9 bases separated the two germline ends. The length of the CDR3 is 12 residues.

The chain recombines TRBV2 with TRBJ2-2, with a possible D match to TRBD2 (5 bases). The CDR3 is 12 amino acids. CDR1 SNHLY and CDR2 FYNNEI come from the germline V gene. V was cut by 5 bases and J by 5 bases, with 6 bases left in between. CDR3 coding DNA: TGTGCCAGCAGTAGGGAGACCGGGGAGCTGTTTTTT. Residues: CASSRETGELFF.

This clone was seen only a few times. CDR3 in amino acids: CASSEARGGSGVGQPQHF. The CDR3 DNA reads as TGTGCCAGCAGTGAAGCGCGGGGAGGATCGGGGGTAGGTCAGCCCCAGCATTTT. V gene TRBV2 combines with J gene TRBJ1-5; maybe TRBD1 (5 bases). Germline lookup yields CDR1 SNHLY and CDR2 FYNNEI. This CDR3 region has 18 residues. The germline V and J ends were trimmed by 0 bases and 6 bases, with 21 bases remaining between them.

The V call is TRBV10-3, the J call TRBJ1-5; a weak D match, TRBD1 (6 bases). This CDR3 comprises 14 residues. The germline V gene has CDR1 ENHRY and CDR2 SYGVKD. Trimming left V 5 bases short and J 7 bases short, with 15 bases between. The DNA for the CDR3 is TGTGCCATCAGTCCTGACAGGCGTGAGCAGCCCCAGCATTTT. This sequence encodes CAISPDRREQPQHF.

The chain employs TRBV30 and TRBJ1-5; possibly TRBD1 for D (5 bases). The V gene lost 0 bases and the J gene lost 5 bases, with 14 bases spanning the gap. Germline V gene sequence: CDR1 GTSNPN, CDR2 SVGIG (reference sequence). This CDR3 spans 15 amino acids. In DNA form, the CDR3 reads TGTGCCTGGAGTGTTATGGGCTGGGGCGATCAGCCCCAGCATTTT. It translates to CAWSVMGWGDQPQHF.

This rearrangement joins TRBV6-2 or TRBV6-3 to TRBJ2-7; no clear D. V lost 2 bases and J 10 bases, leaving 18 bases between the germline ends. From germline, CDR1 is MNHEY and CDR2 SVGEGT. The CDR3 loop spans 14 amino acids. CDR3 DNA: TGTGCCAGCAGTTACGGCCAGCCACCGCCGCTCCAGTACTTC. This sequence encodes CASSYGQPPPLQYF.

This chain joins TRBV10-3 and TRBJ1-2, with no clear D. This CDR3 has 13 amino acids. The germline gives CDR1 ENHRY, CDR2 SYGVKD. Trimming removed 0 bases from V and 6 bases from J, with 8 bases in between. CDR3 nucleotide sequence: TGTGCCATCAGTGAGTCTGGCCCGAATGGCTACACCTTC. It encodes CAISESGPNGYTF.

The chain uses TRBV6-1 and TRBJ2-2, with D tentatively TRBD1 (6 bases). The length of the CDR3 is 14 residues. The V gene lost 3 bases and the J gene lost 5 bases, with 10 bases spanning the gap. Germline CDR1 and CDR2: MNHNS and SASEGT. CDR3 bases: TGTGCCAGCAGTGAGAACAGGGTTACCGGGGAGCTGTTTTTT. Residues: CASSENRVTGELFF.

This sequence joins TRBV5-8 and TRBJ2-7, with a weak D call TRBD2 (6 bases). CDR1 is SGHTS, CDR2 YDEGEE, per germline. With 7 bases removed from V and 3 bases from J, the gap between germline ends came to 14 bases. This CDR3 region has 13 residues. The CDR3 reads CASRRALGYEQYF. The CDR3 nucleotides read TGTGCCAGCCGGAGGGCCTTAGGCTACGAGCAGTACTTC.

This chain connects TRBV11-1 to TRBJ2-1; no firm D call. Germline CDR1 is SGHAT and CDR2 is FQDESV (reference sequence). The ends were cut back, 5 bases at V and 5 bases at J, with 10 bases in the middle. The CDR3 is 13 residues long. CDR3 in DNA: TGTGCCAGCAGCCCACGTCTCAACAATGAGCAGTTCTTC. It yields the protein CASSPRLNNEQFF. Full variable domain (rest looked up from reference TRBV11-1 and TRBJ2-1): EAEVAQSPRYKITEKSQAVAFWCDPISGHATLYWYRQILGQGPELLVQFQDESVVDDSQLPKDRFSAERLKGVDSTLKIQPAELGDSAMYLCASSPRLNNEQFFGPGTRLTVL.

This chain connects TRBV12-3 or TRBV12-4 to TRBJ2-7, with D unclear. The CDR3 spans 12 residues. V lost 1 base and J 3 bases, leaving 4 bases between the germline ends. DNA of the CDR3: TGTGCCAGCAGTTTAGTACTCTACGAGCAGTACTTC. Protein product: CASSLVLYEQYF.

This clone occurred once. The chain uses TRBV7-2 and TRBJ1-5; the D gene is possibly TRBD1 (5 bases). Trimming left V 7 bases short and J 7 bases short, with 17 bases between. This CDR3 has 14 amino acids. Germline-derived CDR1 and CDR2 are SGHTA and FQGNSA. The CDR3 nucleotides are TGTGCCAGCATGAGTGGGGGGATGGGGCAGCCCCAGCATTTT. Translating it yields CASMSGGMGQPQHF.

The V and J genes are TRBV6-5 and TRBJ2-7; a weak D match, TRBD1 (6 bases). Germline lookup yields CDR1 MNHEY and CDR2 SVGAGI. The V gene lost 0 bases and the J gene lost 7 bases, with 10 bases spanning the gap. The CDR3 totals 13 residues. The CDR3 DNA reads as TGTGCCAGCAGTTACTCACAGGGCCTGGAGCAGTACTTC. Encoded protein: CASSYSQGLEQYF.

V is TRBV3-1 (or the pseudogene TRBV3-2) and J is TRBJ1-6; no definite D call. Germline CDR1 reads LGHDT; CDR2 reads YNNKEL (reference sequence). V lost 6 bases and J lost 9, with 15 bases in between. The length of the CDR3 is 14 residues. CDR3 DNA: TGTGCCAGCAGTCCCAATGGAGATAGTTCACCCCTCCACTTT. Translated: CASSPNGDSSPLHF.

CDR3 protein: CASSPASGGEKLFF. DNA of the CDR3: TGTGCCAGCAGCCCTGCCTCCGGTGGTGAAAAACTGTTTTTT. This chain uses TRBV2 with TRBJ1-4; D gene uncertain. The CDR3 contains 14 residues. Trimming shortened V by 6 bases and J by 7 bases, and 15 bases separated the two germline ends. Germline loops: CDR1 SNHLY, CDR2 FYNNEI.

The chain joins TRBV27 to TRBJ2-7; no firm D call. The CDR3 spans 13 residues. Germline CDR1 MNHEY, CDR2 SMNVEV (reference sequence). Trimming stripped 5 bases from V and 4 bases from J, with 12 bases between. CDR3 in amino acids: CASSPTNGYEQYF. CDR3 coding DNA: TGTGCCAGCAGTCCCACGAATGGGTACGAGCAGTACTTC.

V is TRBV3-1 (or the pseudogene TRBV3-2) and J is TRBJ2-7; D is unresolved. The CDR3 has 11 residues. The germline V gene has CDR1 LGHDT and CDR2 YNNKEL (reference sequence). Trimming took 4 bases from V and 0 from J, leaving 1 base between them. The CDR3 coding sequence is TGTGCCAGCAGCCTCTCCTACGAGCAGTACTTC. This encodes CASSLSYEQYF.

The rearrangement joins TRBV7-2 to TRBJ1-3; D is undetermined. This CDR3 spans 13 amino acids. Germline V gene data show CDR1 as SGHTA and CDR2 as FQGNSA. Trimming removed 3 bases from V and 1 base from J, with 4 bases in between. CDR3 DNA: TGTGCCAGCAGCTTGAGTTCTGGAAACACCATATATTTT. This gives the protein CASSLSSGNTIYF. The full variable domain, its missing parts supplied by reference TRBV7-2 and TRBJ1-3, is GAGVSQSPSNKVTEKGKDVELRCDPISGHTALYWYRQSLGQGLEFLIYFQGNSAPDKSGLPSDRFSAERTGGSVSTLTIQRTQQEDSAVYLCASSLSSGNTIYFGEGSWLTVV.